This T cell receptor beta chain is drawn from a study of CD8 T cells in ankylosing spondylitis. Study observations and caveats: Prior literature has documented some motif variants in synovial fluid and blood from reactive arthritis. The authors reported significant enrichment of disease-linked clones in matched ankylosing spondylitis synovial fluid.

Making use of molecular barcodes, quantitative 5'-RACE generated TCR beta libraries. MiXCR, run by TCRdb on the 5' RACE reads, gives a single entry per CDR3 protein. The repertoire includes about 360,000 distinct CDR3 sequences, approximately 20% of them detected once, and roughly 14% sits in the top ten. As regards this clonotype: Its antigen is still unknown.

The CDR3 runs to 16 residues. V was pared by 3 bases and J by 5 bases, with 7 bases of the junction left unmatched. In germline, CDR1 is MGHRA, CDR2 YSYEKL. The TCR comes from a male donor with ankylosing spondylitis or in good health (not recorded which). The sequenced sample was blood, either unsorted or a sorted T cell fraction (not recorded which). The J gene is TRBJ2-7, the V gene TRBV4-1, with 13 bases that match TRBD2. The CDR3 DNA reads as TGCGCCAGCAGCCATACACTAGCGGGGGGGCTCGACGAGCAGTACTTC. Amino acids: CASSHTLAGGLDEQYF.